This TCR beta chain came from a study of neurological immune-mediated disorders. V was clipped by 0 bases and J by 6 bases, with 12 bases between them. From germline, CDR1 is LGHNA and CDR2 YSLEER. The CDR3 length is 14 residues. From the 5' RACE reads, TCRdb called clonotypes with MiXCR, one entry per CDR3 protein. This table holds approximately 50,000 distinct CDR3 sequences, 10% found once. This clonotype was detected many times. The clonotype was recovered from a man between 65 and 85 years old with HTLV-1-associated myelopathy (HAM/TSP). The sequenced sample was PBMCs. This chain uses TRBV4-3 with TRBJ2-7, with no clear D. CDR3 region: CASSQDKVAREQYF. The DNA of the CDR3 is TGCGCCAGCAGCCAAGATAAGGTCGCACGCGAGCAGTACTTC.